One sample yielded the 8 T cell receptor beta chains listed below, sequenced in a study of T cells after yellow fever vaccination. TCRdb re-analysed the 5' RACE reads in MiXCR, keeping a single row per CDR3 protein. The table lists 510,000 or so distinct CDR3 sequences, 15% to 20% of them singletons, with roughly an eighth in the top ten. The sequencing here drew on PBMCs, taken 15 days after the yellow fever booster vaccination. The receptors originated from a young man who received the YFV17D yellow fever vaccine.

This clonotype was recorded a few times. J is TRBJ2-3 and V is TRBV12-3 or TRBV12-4, with unresolved D. CDR3 length: 15 amino acids. V was shortened by 4 bases and J by 2 bases, with 13 bases between the two germline ends. In DNA, the CDR3 is TGTGCCAGCAGTTGGGCGGCTACTAACACAGATACGCAGTATTTT. It codes for CASSWAATNTDTQYF.

The sample holds a few counts of this clonotype. This sequence joins TRBV7-9 and TRBJ2-5; D is unresolved. From germline, CDR1 is SEHNR and CDR2 FQNEAQ (reference sequence). The CDR3 length is 13 residues. The ends were cut back, 6 bases at V and 4 bases at J, with 12 bases in the middle. The DNA for the CDR3 is TGTGCCAGCAGTTTTATGGGTACAGAGACCCAGTACTTC. Amino acids: CASSFMGTETQYF. Supplemented by reference TRBV7-9 and TRBJ2-5, the full variable domain reads DTGVSQNPRHKITKRGQNVTFRCDPISEHNRLYWYRQTLGQGPEFLTYFQNEAQLEKSRLLSDRFSAERPKGSFSTLEIQRTEQGDSAMYLCASSFMGTETQYFGPGTRLLVL.

This sequence joins TRBV20-1 and TRBJ2-6; D may be TRBD2 (5 bases). V was shortened by 3 bases and J by 1 base, with 13 bases between the two germline ends. CDR1 and CDR2 from the germline V gene are DFQATT and SNEGSKA (reference sequence). The CDR3 is 16 amino acids. CDR3 sequence reads: CSARTMAESGANVLTF. CDR3 nucleotides: TGCAGTGCTAGGACTATGGCCGAATCTGGGGCCAACGTCCTGACTTTC.

The CDR3 bases are TGTGCCTGGAACTTGAGACTAGCGGGAGCTCACCCGGGGAATGAGCAGTTCTTC. Translating gives CAWNLRLAGAHPGNEQFF. J is TRBJ2-1 and V is TRBV30; 12 nucleotides line up with TRBD2. The germline CDR1 and CDR2 sequences are GTSNPN and SVGIG (reference sequence). The CDR3 covers 18 residues. V gave up 4 bases and J gave up 7 bases; unmatched junction bases: 17. Looking up the rest from reference TRBV30 and TRBJ2-1 gives the full variable domain: SQTIHQWPATLVQPVGSPLSLECTVEGTSNPNLYWYRQAAGRGLQLLFYSVGIGQISSEVPQNLSASRPQDRQFILSSKKLLLSDSGFYLCAWNLRLAGAHPGNEQFFGPGTRLTVL.

V is TRBV6-1 and J is TRBJ2-1; D possibly corresponds to TRBD1 (6 bases). Germline loops: CDR1 MNHNS, CDR2 SASEGT. The CDR3 has 13 residues. The germline V and J ends were trimmed by 6 bases and 7 bases, with 13 bases remaining between them. CDR3 sequence (DNA): TGTGCCAGCAGGGGCCCTACAGGGAATGAGCAGTTCTTC. This encodes CASRGPTGNEQFF.

V is TRBV5-5 and J is TRBJ2-1; D not resolved. The CDR3 extends over 12 amino acids. Per germline, CDR1 SGHKS and CDR2 YYEKEE (reference sequence). The germline V and J ends were trimmed by 0 bases and 12 bases, with 10 bases remaining between them. In DNA form, the CDR3 reads TGTGCCAGCAGCTTGGGTTTGAACGGGCAGTTCTTC. This gives the protein CASSLGLNGQFF.

The chain is built from TRBV7-2 and TRBJ2-7, with 9 bases lining up with TRBD1. The CDR3 runs 14 residues. Germline assignment: CDR1 SGHTA and CDR2 FQGNSA. V was pared by 7 bases and J by 2 bases, with 6 bases of the junction left unmatched. The CDR3 sequence: CASNTGTGPYEQYF. CDR3 bases: TGTGCCAGCAACACCGGGACAGGGCCCTACGAGCAGTACTTC. Together with reference TRBV7-2 and TRBJ2-7, the CDR3 gives the full variable domain: GAGVSQSPSNKVTEKGKDVELRCDPISGHTALYWYRQSLGQGLEFLIYFQGNSAPDKSGLPSDRFSAERTGGSVSTLTIQRTQQEDSAVYLCASNTGTGPYEQYFGPGTRLTVT.

This clonotype was seen a few times. The chain joins TRBV5-6 to TRBJ2-7; TRBD2 might be the D (6 bases). CDR1 SGHDT and CDR2 YYEEEE come from the germline V gene. The CDR3 runs 15 residues. With 1 base removed from V and 6 bases from J, the gap between germline ends came to 17 bases. The chain's CDR3 is CASSLRGGDHAEQYF. DNA for the CDR3: TGTGCCAGCAGCTTGAGAGGAGGGGATCACGCCGAGCAGTACTTC.